This T cell receptor (beta chain) was recovered during a study of T cell repertoires in cytomegalovirus infection. Notes on the study in general: In two of eight donors, the top clonotype was HLA-C-restricted CMV-specific.

This clonotype was counted ten times or more. Its cognate antigen is unknown. Germline V gives CDR1 SGHTA, CDR2 FQGNSA. The CDR3 consists of 15 residues. After removal of 4 bases from V and 5 bases from J, the junction contained 11 bases not matched to a gene. TCRdb redid the calling of the reads with MiXCR, one entry per CDR3 protein. The table shows 450,000 to 650,000 distinct CDR3 sequences, with roughly 29% occurring only once. This receptor was obtained from a human donor in good health (CMV status not recorded). Some clones in this sample may be carry-over from other donors' samples. This chain connects TRBV7-2 to TRBJ2-7; 7 nucleotides match TRBD2. The specimen sequenced was PBMCs. The CDR3 region has the DNA TGTGCCAGCAGCTCAATGGGGGGGGGAACCCACGAGCAGTACTTC. It is translated as CASSSMGGGTHEQYF. Combining the CDR3 with reference TRBV7-2 and TRBJ2-7 gives the whole variable domain GAGVSQSPSNKVTEKGKDVELRCDPISGHTALYWYRQSLGQGLEFLIYFQGNSAPDKSGLPSDRFSAERTGGSVSTLTIQRTQQEDSAVYLCASSSMGGGTHEQYFGPGTRLTVT.